This TCR beta chain was observed in a study of cytomegalovirus exposure and HLA in healthy donors. Method: immunoSEQ multiplex PCR; TCRdb's copy keeps in-frame clones and lacks some. In the table there are over 85,000 clones, around 87% of which are singletons. This CDR3 contains 13 residues. With V trimmed by 2 bases and J by 7 bases, 4 bases remained unmatched. CDR1 and CDR2 from the germline V gene are MDHEN and SYDVKM. Sequenced input: PBMCs. The genes are TRBV28 and TRBJ2-5; 7 nucleotides match TRBD2. This receptor was taken from a woman aged 25 to 39 in good health and CMV-seropositive. For the CDR3, the DNA is TGTGCCAGCAGTTTAGGGGGGAGGGGGACCCAGTACTTC. Residues: CASSLGGRGTQYF.